This T cell receptor beta chain was retrieved from a study of blood T cell repertoires in COVID-19. For the study at large: Both acute and convalescent COVID-19 samples were obtained from the United States, Italy and Spain. T cells, B-cell-depleted T cells, or PBMCs supplied cDNA or gDNA.

CDR3 length: 13 amino acids. Trimming stripped 4 bases from V and 5 bases from J, with 12 bases between. Germline V CDR1 and CDR2: SQVTM, ANQGSEA. Original handling: Reference gene primer amplification in the assay estimated nucleated cell counts. Measured with immunoSEQ multiplex PCR; TCRdb has only the in-frame clones, and not every one. The DNA gave D and trimming, while V, J and clone size come from that table. The table records 85,000 to 110,000 clones, 85% to 90% of them present only once. The sample comprised peripheral blood. The receptor's source is a human donor in a cohort sampled during active COVID-19. J is TRBJ1-5 and V is TRBV29-1; D gene ambiguous. Written as DNA, the CDR3 is TGCAGCGTTGTAAATCAGAGGGATCAGCCCCAGCATTTT. Protein product: CSVVNQRDQPQHF.